This T cell receptor (beta chain) is from a study of CD8 T cells in Susac syndrome (dated by TCRdb to the late 2010s). With regard to the full study: Of the Susac syndrome patients who were sequenced, roughly 6 had clinically active disease and roughly eight were in clinical remission. At blood withdrawal, Susac syndrome patients were therapy-naive, treated with corticosteroids (with IVIg additionally given to some), or treated with IVIg alone. Whether CD8+ T cell activation and differentiation in Susac syndrome was antigen driven was tested using repertoire sequencing. The study at large found these results: No clonal expansion was detected in the CD4+ T cell repertoire of Susac syndrome patients. The TCR sequencing and HLA analysis was acknowledged to have included a relatively small number of individuals.

Peripheral blood CD8+ and CD4+ T cells from healthy donors, Susac syndrome patients and multiple sclerosis patients were profiled using high-throughput TCR beta sequencing. The Susac syndrome patients fulfilled recently defined diagnostic criteria for either definite or probable disease. Bulk CD8+ and CD4+ T cells were purified by magnetic negative isolation, whereas CD8+ TEMRA cells were enriched by FACS. Blood was collected in EDTA tubes and processed within 24 hours, with PBMCs isolated through density gradient centrifugation. PBMCs intended for TCR sequencing were cryopreserved in liquid nitrogen and thawed later in a water bath at 37 degrees C. Purity of sorted or isolated CD4+, CD8+ and CD8+ TEMRA cells was at least 90%. From the cysteine up to the phenylalanine, the CDR3 has a length of 14 residues. Of all the DNA, just the CDR3 is kept, 42 bases in frame from base 1. V and J lose 3 bases and 5 bases, and a span of 13 bases separates them. CDR1 KGHSH and CDR2 LQKENI are derived from the germline V gene.

RNA was extracted using the RNeasy kit, and about 0.45 to 1 ug of the RNA was reverse transcribed with random hexamers. The immunoSEQ multiplex PCR assay, covering 54 Vbeta and 13 Jbeta segments, was used to amplify TCR beta CDR3 regions. PCR amplification bias was corrected using a synthetic template baseline for primer optimization and computational correction. The paper's processing steps were these. Reads were assigned to V, D and J genes according to IMGT and analyzed in immunoSEQ Analyzer, with only productive sequences retained. To calculate clonality, Shannon entropy was normalized by log2 of the number of productive unique sequences and then subtracted from one. For each patient and control, public and private clones were evaluated within the 100 most prevalent clones. Susac-specific clones were defined as absent from healthy and MS cohorts, around 1,000 published viral clones and other ImmuneACCESS disease sequences. The public reads were quality trimmed at Q25 with fastp and then assembled into clones with MiXCR by TCRdb, keeping productive beta chains. Each entry is one CDR3 protein sequence, shown with its most common DNA and genes. TCRdb's processing, not the authors' own work, is the source of the V and J calls. The sample yields some 77,000 distinct CDR3 sequences; 85% to 95% were counted once. The ten largest clonotypes hold 0.5% to 0.65% of the sample.

A remark on this clonotype: This clone's antigen is unknown. No base-level quality is on record; no much larger clone is a single base apart.

The chain joins TRBV18 to TRBJ1-1; possibly the D gene is TRBD1, per 5 matching bases. Source material: CD4+ T cells from PBMCs. This TCR was recovered from a human donor with Susac syndrome. The CDR3 has the sequence CASSPHPGKTEAFF. The nucleotides read TGTGCCAGCTCACCCCACCCAGGGAAGACTGAAGCTTTCTTT.